Presented here are 30 T cell receptor beta chains from one specimen sequenced in a study of blood T cell repertoires in COVID-19. Profiled with immunoSEQ multiplex PCR; TCRdb holds only in-frame clones, not every one. Counted here are about 160,000 clones, roughly 80% occurring once; the ten biggest clones make up roughly 8.6%. Specimen: peripheral blood. The receptor set was obtained from a man in his 60s with acute or convalescent COVID-19.

On this clone itself: Other DNA sequences in this specimen translate into the identical CDR3. CDR3 in amino acids: CASSLGESNQPQHF. In nucleotides, the CDR3 is TGTGCCAGCAGCTTGGGAGAATCCAATCAGCCCCAGCATTTT. The chain couples TRBV7-2 to TRBJ1-5, with unresolved D. The germline V and J ends were trimmed by 3 bases and 3 bases, with 9 bases remaining between them. Germline lookup yields CDR1 SGHTA and CDR2 FQGNSA. The CDR3 has 14 amino acids. Filled out from reference TRBV7-2 and TRBJ1-5, the complete variable domain reads GAGVSQSPSNKVTEKGKDVELRCDPISGHTALYWYRQSLGQGLEFLIYFQGNSAPDKSGLPSDRFSAERTGGSVSTLTIQRTQQEDSAVYLCASSLGESNQPQHFGDGTRLSIL.

This clone was seen a single time. The rearrangement uses TRBV6-6 and TRBJ1-5, with TRBD1 matching over 7 bases. CDR3 length: 13 residues. The V and J ends lost 3 bases and 10 bases, in that order; junction bases with no gene match: 6. The germline V gene has CDR1 MNHNY and CDR2 SVGAGI (reference sequence). The CDR3 nucleotides read TGTGCCAGCAGTTATTACGACAGGGATCCCCAGCATTTT. Protein: CASSYYDRDPQHF.

The chain combines TRBV3-1 (or the pseudogene TRBV3-2) with TRBJ2-7; D possibly corresponds to TRBD2 (6 bases). The CDR3 runs 15 residues. V was shortened by 4 bases and J by 7 bases, with 20 bases between the two germline ends. Germline CDR1 LGHDT, CDR2 YNNKEL (reference sequence). CDR3 sequence (DNA): TGTGCCAGCAGCCTTGAAGCGGAGGGAGCGAGGGAGCAGTACTTC. Protein: CASSLEAEGAREQYF.

This clone was recorded only once. The rearrangement joins TRBV5-1 to TRBJ2-5, with a tentative D call TRBD1 (5 bases). The V gene's germline CDR1 is SGHRS and CDR2 YFSETQ. V lost 0 bases, J lost 3 bases, and 6 bases lay in between. The CDR3 contains 13 residues. CDR3: CASSLAREETQYF. As DNA, the CDR3 is TGCGCCAGCAGCTTGGCCAGGGAAGAGACCCAGTACTTC.

The chain is built from TRBV5-1 and TRBJ2-5, with TRBD1 matching over 11 bases. Germline lookup yields CDR1 SGHRS and CDR2 YFSETQ. This CDR3 is built from 14 residues. After removal of 5 bases from V and 3 bases from J, the junction contained 3 bases not matched to a gene. The CDR3 spells CASSRTGGKETQYF. CDR3 DNA: TGCGCCAGCAGTCGGACAGGGGGCAAAGAGACCCAGTACTTC.

The chain recombines TRBV24-1 with TRBJ1-2, with 10 positions matching TRBD1. Germline CDR1 KGHDR, CDR2 SFDVKD. With 9 bases clipped from V and 8 bases from J, the junction kept 11 bases outside the gene matches. This CDR3 comprises 14 residues. The CDR3 is CATGDRGGAEGYTF. The CDR3 nucleotides are TGTGCCACCGGGGACAGGGGCGGAGCGGAAGGCTACACCTTC.

This chain connects TRBV5-4 to TRBJ1-2; TRBD1 aligns across 9 bases. The CDR3 runs 15 residues. CDR1 and CDR2 from the germline V gene are SGHNT and YYREEE (reference sequence). V dropped 4 bases and J dropped 4; count of bases not matched to a gene: 8. CDR3 amino acids: CASSIQTGGAYGYTF. As DNA, the CDR3 is TGTGCCAGCAGCATTCAGACAGGGGGGGCCTATGGCTACACCTTC.

The genes are TRBV19 and TRBJ2-1, with 8 bases fitting TRBD2. V lost 6 bases and J lost 7; bases outside the gene matches: 8. CDR1 is LNHDA, CDR2 SQIVND, per germline (reference sequence). The CDR3 is 14 residues long. This CDR3 is CASSTGGGENEQFF. The CDR3, as DNA: TGTGCCAGTAGCACGGGGGGGGGCGAAAATGAGCAGTTCTTC.

The chain carries TRBV9 and TRBJ2-7, with 12 nucleotides matching TRBD2. CDR1 is SGDLS and CDR2 is YYNGEE in the germline V gene. Trimming took 4 bases from V and 5 from J; bases not matched to a gene: 4. The CDR3 contains 14 residues. The CDR3 sequence: CASSFRLAGDEQYF. In nucleotides, the CDR3 is TGTGCCAGCAGCTTCCGACTAGCGGGAGACGAGCAGTACTTC. The full variable domain, completed using reference TRBV9 and TRBJ2-7, is DSGVTQTPKHLITATGQRVTLRCSPRSGDLSVYWYQQSLDQGLQFLIQYYNGEERAKGNILERFSAQQFPDLHSELNLSSLELGDSALYFCASSFRLAGDEQYFGPGTRLTVT.

The chain carries TRBV2 and TRBJ1-6; 8 nucleotides align to TRBD1. Germline CDR1 reads SNHLY; CDR2 reads FYNNEI. Trimming at V came to 2 bases and at J to 5 bases, leaving 5 bases not matched to a gene. This CDR3 spans 16 amino acids. Here the CDR3 DNA reads TGTGCCAGCAGTGAACCCCGGACAGGGAATAATTCACCCCTCCACTTT. Translating gives CASSEPRTGNNSPLHF.

V is TRBV10-3 and J is TRBJ1-4; the D is unclear. The germline V and J ends were trimmed by 4 bases and 2 bases, with 17 bases remaining between them. The CDR3 loop spans 17 amino acids. Germline V gene data show CDR1 as ENHRY and CDR2 as SYGVKD. The DNA for the CDR3 is TGTGCCATCAGTGCGGCGGCCTTAGATCCGACTAATGAAAAACTGTTTTTT. Amino acids: CAISAAALDPTNEKLFF.

J is TRBJ1-5 and V is TRBV4-1; D gene uncertain. CDR3 length equals 13 residues. V was clipped by 0 bases and J by 4 bases, with 4 bases between them. Germline V lookup: CDR1 MGHRA, CDR2 YSYEKL. CDR3: CASSQDGNQPQHF. The DNA of the CDR3 is TGCGCCAGCAGCCAAGACGGGAATCAGCCCCAGCATTTT.

The V and J genes are TRBV7-6 and TRBJ2-7; D is possibly TRBD2 (6 bases). The V gene lost 1 base and the J gene lost 6 bases, with 13 bases spanning the gap. CDR3 size: 14 residues. Looked up from germline, CDR1 is SGHVS and CDR2 is FNYEAQ. CDR3 amino acids: CASSLGQDYTEQYF. DNA for the CDR3: TGTGCCAGCAGCTTAGGGCAGGACTACACCGAGCAGTACTTC.

The V call is TRBV4-3, the J call TRBJ2-7; 8 nucleotides agree with TRBD2. CDR1 is LGHNA, CDR2 YSLEER, per germline. V gave up 1 base and J gave up 4 bases; unmatched junction bases: 6. This CDR3 comprises 15 residues. CDR3 bases: TGCGCCAGCAGCCAAGCTACTAGCGGCGGATACGAGCAGTACTTC. Its translation is CASSQATSGGYEQYF.

The CDR3 nucleotides read TGTGCCATCAGTGCTGTACAGATGAACACTGAAGCTTTCTTT. Translation: CAISAVQMNTEAFF. The chain joins TRBV10-3 to TRBJ1-1; D is unclear. Trimming removed 4 bases from V and 0 bases from J, with 9 bases in between. CDR3 size: 14 residues. Germline CDR1 reads ENHRY; CDR2 reads SYGVKD.

This clone was counted only a few times. The chain couples TRBV19 to TRBJ1-5; 12 nucleotides line up with TRBD1. This CDR3 has 18 residues. V gave up 3 bases and J gave up 1 base; unmatched junction bases: 7. CDR1 is LNHDA and CDR2 is SQIVND in the germline V gene (reference sequence). In DNA, the CDR3 is TGTGCCAGTAGTATCGACGGGACAGGGGGCCGAAGCAATCAGCCCCAGCATTTT. Amino acid sequence: CASSIDGTGGRSNQPQHF. Complete variable domain (other parts from reference TRBV19 and TRBJ1-5): DGGITQSPKYLFRKEGQNVTLSCEQNLNHDAMYWYRQDPGQGLRLIYYSQIVNDFQKGDIAEGYSVSREKKESFPLTVTSAQKNPTAFYLCASSIDGTGGRSNQPQHFGDGTRLSIL.

The chain recombines TRBV19 with TRBJ1-2; 7 positions match TRBD1. Germline V gene sequence: CDR1 LNHDA, CDR2 SQIVND (reference sequence). V lost 6 bases and J lost 6; bases outside the gene matches: 16. There are 16 residues in the CDR3. The CDR3 nucleotides read TGTGCCAGTAGCGGGACTAGGGACAGATGGAGTAATGGCTACACCTTC. This gives the protein CASSGTRDRWSNGYTF.

The chain carries TRBV18 and TRBJ1-1; D possibly corresponds to TRBD1 (6 bases). The length of the CDR3 is 15 residues. Trimming stripped 1 base from V and 0 bases from J, with 9 bases between. The germline CDR1 and CDR2 sequences are KGHSH and LQKENI. CDR3 coding DNA: TGTGCCAGCTCACCACAAGGGGGGGTGAACACTGAAGCTTTCTTT. Residues: CASSPQGGVNTEAFF.

This clone was seen once. The V and J genes are TRBV5-1 and TRBJ2-2; D uncertain. The V end lost 0 bases, the J end lost 1 base, and 10 bases lay between the germline ends. The germline gives CDR1 SGHRS, CDR2 YFSETQ. The CDR3 sequence is 16 residues long. The CDR3 region is CASSLAGRQNTGELFF. The CDR3 coding sequence is TGCGCCAGCAGCTTGGCCGGCAGGCAGAACACCGGGGAGCTGTTTTTT.

This clone was picked up one time. The chain recombines TRBV5-5 with TRBJ2-2; D is perhaps TRBD2 (5 bases). The CDR3 covers 17 residues. Trimming removed 2 bases from V and 6 bases from J, with 20 bases in between. Looked up from germline, CDR1 is SGHKS and CDR2 is YYEKEE (reference sequence). CDR3: CASSFVGSGNGAGELFF. The CDR3 DNA sequence: TGTGCCAGCAGCTTCGTAGGGTCGGGAAACGGCGCCGGGGAGCTGTTTTTT.

This sequence joins TRBV19 and TRBJ2-7; 7 bases align to TRBD1. The V segment lost 9 bases and the J segment 3 bases; nucleotides outside the gene matches: 2. Looked up from germline, CDR1 is LNHDA and CDR2 is SQIVND (reference sequence). The CDR3 contains 11 residues. This CDR3 is CASGTDYEQYF. The DNA for the CDR3 is TGTGCCAGCGGGACAGACTACGAGCAGTACTTC.

Turning to this clone: A read error may produce the germline difference seen at one junction end. The chain combines TRBV7-8 with TRBJ2-5; no clear D. This CDR3 comprises 13 residues. Germline loops: CDR1 SGHVS, CDR2 FQNEAQ. CDR3 nucleotides: TGTGCCAGCAGCTTAACACACCAAAAGACCCAGTACTTC. Its protein is CASSLTHQKTQYF.

This clone appeared a few times. V and J are TRBV6-1 and TRBJ2-7; 9 bases map to TRBD1. With 6 bases clipped from V and 4 bases from J, the junction kept 4 bases outside the gene matches. CDR3 size: 13 residues. Germline CDR1 reads MNHNS; CDR2 reads SASEGT. CDR3 nucleotides: TGTGCCAGCAGGCGGACAGGGGAGTACGAGCAGTACTTC. Protein sequence: CASRRTGEYEQYF.

The DNA of the CDR3 is TGTGCCAGCAGCCGCGGGACAGGGGACTACACCTTC. This sequence encodes CASSRGTGDYTF. The chain employs TRBV7-9 and TRBJ1-2, with 10 bases aligning to TRBD1. J gave up 10 bases and V 5 bases, and 4 bases lay outside the gene matches. The CDR3 has 12 residues. Germline CDR1 and CDR2: SEHNR and FQNEAQ (reference sequence). The whole variable domain, filled in from reference TRBV7-9 and TRBJ1-2, reads DTGVSQNPRHKITKRGQNVTFRCDPISEHNRLYWYRQTLGQGPEFLTYFQNEAQLEKSRLLSDRFSAERPKGSFSTLEIQRTEQGDSAMYLCASSRGTGDYTFGSGTRLTVV.

J is TRBJ1-4 and V is TRBV30, with 7 nucleotides matching TRBD1. Germline CDR1 and CDR2: GTSNPN and SVGIG (reference sequence). V was clipped by 3 bases and J by 7 bases; unmatched bases: 8. The CDR3 runs 14 residues. The CDR3 DNA reads TGTGCCTGGAGCCAGAACAGGGGCCGTGAAAAACTGTTTTTT. This translates into CAWSQNRGREKLFF.

Regarding this clone: This sample also contains other DNA sequences that code for the same CDR3. The rearrangement links TRBV11-2 to TRBJ2-4; no clear D. The CDR3 is 12 residues long. The germline gives CDR1 SGHAT, CDR2 FQNNGV. Trimming stripped 1 base from V and 6 bases from J, with 4 bases between. Written as DNA, the CDR3 is TGTGCCAGCAGCTTAGCAGGAAACATTCAGTACTTC. Residues: CASSLAGNIQYF.

The J gene is TRBJ2-5, the V gene TRBV19, with 9 bases aligning to TRBD1. The junction had 6 bases not matched to a gene; V was cut back by 5 bases and J by 2 bases. Germline CDR1 reads LNHDA; CDR2 reads SQIVND (reference sequence). The CDR3 length is 15 residues. The CDR3 sequence is CASSPDRGGQETQYF. In DNA, the CDR3 is TGTGCCAGTAGTCCGGACAGGGGAGGACAAGAGACCCAGTACTTC.

The chain combines TRBV7-3 with TRBJ1-1; D unclear. This CDR3 has 13 residues. The germline CDR1 and CDR2 sequences are SGHTA and FQGTGA. V was cut by 5 bases and J by 0 bases, with 7 bases left in between. The CDR3 region is CASSPAVNTEAFF. CDR3 DNA sequence: TGTGCCAGCAGCCCCGCGGTGAACACTGAAGCTTTCTTT.

J is TRBJ2-1 and V is TRBV6-4; 12 bases line up with TRBD2. V was pared by 5 bases and J by 9 bases, with 8 bases of the junction left unmatched. Germline V gene lookup returns CDR1 MRHNA and CDR2 SNTAGT. The CDR3 runs 15 residues. The CDR3 is CASSPLAGGQGEQFF. The CDR3 DNA follows: TGTGCCAGCAGTCCCCTAGCGGGGGGGCAGGGTGAGCAGTTCTTC.

The gene calls are TRBV5-1 and TRBJ1-2; TRBD1 agrees at 9 bases. J gave up 3 bases and V 4 bases, and 7 bases lay outside the gene matches. The CDR3 has 15 amino acids. The germline gives CDR1 SGHRS, CDR2 YFSETQ. The CDR3 loop is CASSVGTGPHYGYTF. CDR3 sequence (DNA): TGCGCCAGCAGCGTCGGGACAGGGCCTCACTATGGCTACACCTTC.